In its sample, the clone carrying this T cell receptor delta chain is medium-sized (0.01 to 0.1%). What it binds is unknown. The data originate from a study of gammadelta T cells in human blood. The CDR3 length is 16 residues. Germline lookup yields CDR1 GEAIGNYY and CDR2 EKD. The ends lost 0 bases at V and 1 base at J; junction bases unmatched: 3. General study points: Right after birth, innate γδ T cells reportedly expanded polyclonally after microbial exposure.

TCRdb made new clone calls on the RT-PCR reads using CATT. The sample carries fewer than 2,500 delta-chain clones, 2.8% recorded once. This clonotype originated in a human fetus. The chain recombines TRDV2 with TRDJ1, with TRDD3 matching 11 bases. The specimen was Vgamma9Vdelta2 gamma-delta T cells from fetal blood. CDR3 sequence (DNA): TGTGCCTGTGACACCGTGGGGGATACGCGCACCGATAAACTCATCTTT. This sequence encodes CACDTVGDTRTDKLIF.